This is a list of T cell receptor beta chains from one sample in a study of monozygotic twins with inflammatory bowel disease. TCRdb reanalyzed the 5' RACE reads, giving one entry per CDR3 protein sequence and no DNA. The sample data list a few hundred thousand distinct CDR3 sequences. Sample: blood. The receptor source for this set is a human donor with ulcerative colitis or Crohn's disease, or a healthy co-twin of an affected twin (not recorded which). Both conserved end residues are part of each CDR3.

V	J	CDR3
TRBV20-1	TRBJ2-1	CSAPQYNEQFF
TRBV20-1	TRBJ2-2	CSLPRSNTGELFF
TRBV25-1	TRBJ1-1	CASRVQGKTEAFF
TRBV12-3/TRBV12-4	TRBJ2-1	CASSQTSGGLDEQFF
TRBV30	TRBJ1-5	CAWIAGTGNQPQHF
TRBV20-1	TRBJ2-1	CSARVVGTSSYNEQFF
TRBV20-1	TRBJ2-7	CSASRDRVHEQYF
TRBV19	TRBJ2-6	CASFGTGATLSSGANVLTF
TRBV6-5	TRBJ1-2	CASSPLGLGYTF
TRBV5-1	TRBJ2-2	CASSFRDTVELFF
TRBV2	TRBJ2-3	CASSAMASTDTQYF
TRBV29-1	TRBJ1-1	CSVEGTGVEAFF
TRBV12-3/TRBV12-4	TRBJ2-7	CASRKQVSYEQYF
TRBV7-9	TRBJ2-6	CASSLRGAGANVLTF
TRBV6-5	TRBJ2-7	CASSYGSGGLEQYF
TRBV4-3	TRBJ2-7	CASSQGQGTSYEQYF
TRBV12-3/TRBV12-4	TRBJ2-7	CASSFQSEQYF
TRBV5-1	TRBJ1-1	CASSRGGEGGTEAFF
TRBV15	TRBJ2-5	CATSRLGSEETQYF
TRBV9	TRBJ2-7	CASSVIYEQYF
TRBV7-9	TRBJ2-5	CASSRLAGQETQYF
TRBV18	TRBJ2-7	CASSPGLAGSAYEQYF
TRBV19	TRBJ1-1	CASADRVAEAFF
TRBV2	TRBJ2-1	CARQPTGDNEQFF
TRBV23-1	TRBJ1-5	CASSQIPRRVGNQPQHF
TRBV20-1	TRBJ2-5	CSARVRGTETQYF
TRBV7-2	TRBJ2-2	CASSFGDTWTGELFF
TRBV12-3/TRBV12-4	TRBJ1-5	CASTVDRGANQPQHF
TRBV6-1	TRBJ2-1	CASRQGQTSYNEQFF
TRBV7-8	TRBJ2-5	CASSLLLGGGSQETQYF
TRBV7-2	TRBJ2-7	CASSSTSLGSYEQYF
TRBV14	TRBJ1-2	CASSQSGLSHYGYTF
TRBV7-3	TRBJ1-1	CASSLTGGFAEAFF
TRBV7-2	TRBJ2-5	CASSLGPRGSYSGTQYF
TRBV5-1	TRBJ2-3	CASSLRLGTDTQYF
TRBV20-1	TRBJ2-1	CSARAGGIHNEQFF
TRBV3-1	TRBJ2-5	CASSQVMQETQYF
TRBV4-3	TRBJ2-4	CASSQYSLAGASAKNIQYF
TRBV20-1	TRBJ2-1	CSAPGPLSYNEQFF
TRBV12-3/TRBV12-4	TRBJ2-7	CASSLRLWDYEQYF
TRBV23-1	TRBJ1-6	CAVPLGNFPRILNSPLHF
TRBV12-3/TRBV12-4	TRBJ2-2	CASSLRQTYTGELFF
TRBV20-1	TRBJ1-1	CSARDRAQNTEAFF
TRBV7-7	TRBJ2-5	CASSLRYGMQETQYF
TRBV29-1	TRBJ2-1	CSVDWARRTYNEQFF
TRBV9	TRBJ2-1	CASSVGGIVNEQFF
TRBV7-9	TRBJ2-3	CASRPTTGWDTQYF
TRBV11-2	TRBJ2-5	CASSLVGAGVTYQETQYF
TRBV15	TRBJ2-1	CATSREGLSYNEQFF
TRBV4-2	TRBJ2-5	CASSHLASTGALGETQYF
TRBV7-2	TRBJ2-7	CASSLLFSYEQYF
TRBV7-3	TRBJ2-3	CASSSRAGTTFTDTQYF
TRBV9	TRBJ2-3	CASGQRSDTQYF
TRBV20-1	TRBJ2-1	CSADGGGLYNEQFF
TRBV24-1	TRBJ2-5	CATSDYGSGETQYF
TRBV3-1	TRBJ2-5	CASSQDLKLSYQETQYF